This T cell receptor beta chain comes out of a study of metastatic and nonmetastatic thyroid tumors. Study background: Comparative analysis of repertoires was undertaken across blood and tumor or nodule tissue obtained from malignant and benign thyroid patients. Study-wide results and caveats: It was reportedly found that TCR beta diversity was significantly higher in malignant thyroid tumors than in benign nodules, a difference seen in both blood and tumor samples.

The CDR3 spans 15 residues. Germline CDR1 and CDR2: KGHDR and SFDVKD. V was cut by 3 bases and J by 3 bases, with 12 bases left in between. Each patient went into thyroid surgery without having received any treatment. In its sample, this clone was seen many times. Its matching antigen is unknown. Original processing methods: To classify distant metastasis in papillary thyroid cancer, a model was built from CDR3 differences across clinicopathological groups. TCRdb re-called clones from the PCR reads using MiXCR. The V and J calls shown here were made by TCRdb, not taken from the authors' results. This table has 65,000 to 70,000 clones, over 12% appearing once.

This sequence originates from a male donor with papillary thyroid cancer or a benign thyroid nodule (not recorded which). Some clones in this sample may be carry-over from other donors' samples. Sequencing was performed on blood. V gene TRBV24-1 combines with J gene TRBJ2-3; D is ambiguous. CDR3 DNA sequence: TGTGCCACCAGTGATCCCAGGCTAGAAACAGATACGCAGTATTTT. Residues: CATSDPRLETDTQYF.